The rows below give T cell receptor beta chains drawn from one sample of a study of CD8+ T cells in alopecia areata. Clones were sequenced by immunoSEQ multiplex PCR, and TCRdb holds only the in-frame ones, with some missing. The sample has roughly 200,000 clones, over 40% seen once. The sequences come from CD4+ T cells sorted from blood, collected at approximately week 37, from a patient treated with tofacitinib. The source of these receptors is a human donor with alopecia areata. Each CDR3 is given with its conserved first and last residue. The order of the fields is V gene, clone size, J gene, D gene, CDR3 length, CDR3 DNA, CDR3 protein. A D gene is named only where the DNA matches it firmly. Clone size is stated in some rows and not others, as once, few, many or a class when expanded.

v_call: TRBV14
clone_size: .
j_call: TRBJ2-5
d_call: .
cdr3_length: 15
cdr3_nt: TGTGCCAGCAGCCAACACGGTGGCGACCAAGAGACCCAGTACTTC
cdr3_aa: CASSQHGGDQETQYF

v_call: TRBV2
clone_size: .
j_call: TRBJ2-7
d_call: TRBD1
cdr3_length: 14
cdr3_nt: TGTGCCAGCAAGGGCGGGACAGGATCCTACGAGCAGTACTTC
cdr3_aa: CASKGGTGSYEQYF

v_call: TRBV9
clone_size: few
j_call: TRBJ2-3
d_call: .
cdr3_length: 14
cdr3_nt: TGTGCCAGCACCCACTCCCCTAGCACAGATACGCAGTATTTT
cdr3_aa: CASTHSPSTDTQYF

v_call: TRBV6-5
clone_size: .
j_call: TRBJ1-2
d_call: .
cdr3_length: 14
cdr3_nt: TGTGCCAGCAGACCTTCCCGACAGACCTATGGCTACACCTTC
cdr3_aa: CASRPSRQTYGYTF

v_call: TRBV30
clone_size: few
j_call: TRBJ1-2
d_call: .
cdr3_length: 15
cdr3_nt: TGTGCCTGGAGTCCTTCCTCGTTCACCACTTATGGCTACACCTTC
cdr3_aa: CAWSPSSFTTYGYTF

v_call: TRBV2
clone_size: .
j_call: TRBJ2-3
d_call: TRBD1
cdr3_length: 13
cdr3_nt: TGTGCCAGCAGTGGCAGGGGGTCAGATACGCAGTATTTT
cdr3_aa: CASSGRGSDTQYF

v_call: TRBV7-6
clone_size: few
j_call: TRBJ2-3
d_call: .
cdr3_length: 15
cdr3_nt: TGTGCCAGCAGCTTAGACCCAAGGGGATCAGATACGCAGTATTTT
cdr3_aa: CASSLDPRGSDTQYF

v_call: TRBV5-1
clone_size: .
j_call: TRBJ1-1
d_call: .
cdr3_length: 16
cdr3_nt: TGCGCCAGCAGCCCCCCCGGGCGCGGGGAGAACACTGAAGCTTTCTTT
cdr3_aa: CASSPPGRGENTEAFF

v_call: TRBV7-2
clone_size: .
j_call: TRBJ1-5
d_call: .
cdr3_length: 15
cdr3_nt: TGTGCCAGCAGCTTAGCTGGGGGAGGTTTCCAGCCCCAGCATTTT
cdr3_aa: CASSLAGGGFQPQHF

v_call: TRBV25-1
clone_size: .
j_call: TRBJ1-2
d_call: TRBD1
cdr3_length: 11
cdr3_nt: TGTGCCAGTCAACAGGGGTTTGGCTACACCTTC
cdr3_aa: CASQQGFGYTF

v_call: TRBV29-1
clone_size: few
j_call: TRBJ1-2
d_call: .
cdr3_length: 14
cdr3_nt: TGCAGCGTTCGGTTTGGGGGGCGAAACTATGGCTACACCTTC
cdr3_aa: CSVRFGGRNYGYTF

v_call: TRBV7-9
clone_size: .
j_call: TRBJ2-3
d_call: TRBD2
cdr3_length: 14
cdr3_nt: TGTGCCAGCAGCTCGGACGCGGGGGCAGATACGCAGTATTTT
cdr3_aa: CASSSDAGADTQYF

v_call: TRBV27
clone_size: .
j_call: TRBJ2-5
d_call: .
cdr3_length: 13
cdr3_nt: TGTGCCAGCAGTTTGTACCGTCGGGAGACCCAGTACTTC
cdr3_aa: CASSLYRRETQYF

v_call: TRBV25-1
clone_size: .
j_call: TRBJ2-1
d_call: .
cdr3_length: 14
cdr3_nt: TGTGCCAGCAGTGAATATGGGCAGCGCAATGAGCAGTTCTTC
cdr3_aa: CASSEYGQRNEQFF

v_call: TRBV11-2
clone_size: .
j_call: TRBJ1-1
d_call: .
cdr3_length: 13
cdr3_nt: TGTGCCAGCAGCGGAGACAGGAACACTGAAGCTTTCTTT
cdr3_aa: CASSGDRNTEAFF

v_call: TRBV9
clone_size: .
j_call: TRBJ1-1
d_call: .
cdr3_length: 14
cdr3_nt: TGTGCCAGCAGCCGAGGGTGGAAAAGCACTGAAGCTTTCTTT
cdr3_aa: CASSRGWKSTEAFF

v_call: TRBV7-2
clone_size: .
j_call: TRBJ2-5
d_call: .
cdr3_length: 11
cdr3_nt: TGTGCCAGCAGCTTCCTAGAGACCCAGTACTTC
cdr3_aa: CASSFLETQYF

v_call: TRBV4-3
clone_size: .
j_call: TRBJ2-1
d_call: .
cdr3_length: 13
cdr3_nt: TGCGCCAGCAGCCAAGATCTCGGGGATGAGCAGTTCTTC
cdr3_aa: CASSQDLGDEQFF

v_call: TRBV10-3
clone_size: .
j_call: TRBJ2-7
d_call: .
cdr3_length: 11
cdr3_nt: TGTGCCATCATGAACGGCTACGAGCAGTACTTC
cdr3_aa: CAIMNGYEQYF

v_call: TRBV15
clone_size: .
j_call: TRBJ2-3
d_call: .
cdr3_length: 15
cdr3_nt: TGTGCCACCAGCAGAGATAGGGAAACCACAGATACGCAGTATTTT
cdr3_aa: CATSRDRETTDTQYF

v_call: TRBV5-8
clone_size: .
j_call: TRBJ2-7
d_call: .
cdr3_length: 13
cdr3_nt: TGTGCCAGCAGCCGCCATCCAACTGGTGAGCAGTACTTC
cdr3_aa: CASSRHPTGEQYF

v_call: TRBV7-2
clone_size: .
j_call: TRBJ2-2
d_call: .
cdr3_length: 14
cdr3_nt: TGTGCCAGCAGCTTAAGACCGGCCACCGGGGAGCTGTTTTTT
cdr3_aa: CASSLRPATGELFF

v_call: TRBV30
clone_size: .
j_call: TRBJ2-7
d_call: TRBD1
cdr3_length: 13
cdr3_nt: TGTGCCTGGAGCCCGGGACAGGGCTACGAGCAGTACTTC
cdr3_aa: CAWSPGQGYEQYF

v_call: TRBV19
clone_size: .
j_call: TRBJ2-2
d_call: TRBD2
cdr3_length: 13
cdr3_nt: TGTTCGACGGGACTAGAATTCACCGGGGAGCTGTTTTTT
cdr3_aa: CSTGLEFTGELFF

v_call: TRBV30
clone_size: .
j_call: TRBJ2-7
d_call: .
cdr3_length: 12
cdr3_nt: TGTGCCTGGAGTGTATCGGCCTACGAGCAGTACTTC
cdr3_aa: CAWSVSAYEQYF

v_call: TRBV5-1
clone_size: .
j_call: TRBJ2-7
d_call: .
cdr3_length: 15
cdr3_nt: TGCGCCAGCAGCTTGGGCCCGTCCTCCACCTACGAGCAGTACTTC
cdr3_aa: CASSLGPSSTYEQYF

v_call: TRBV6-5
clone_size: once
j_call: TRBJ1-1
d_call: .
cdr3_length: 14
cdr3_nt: TGTGCCAGCAGTTACAGGGGAAGGAACACTGAAGCTTTCTTT
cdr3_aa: CASSYRGRNTEAFF

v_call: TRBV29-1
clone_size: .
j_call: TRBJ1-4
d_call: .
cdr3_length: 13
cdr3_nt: TGCAGCGTCAGCTCTGGGATAGGGGAAAAACTGTTTTTT
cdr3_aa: CSVSSGIGEKLFF

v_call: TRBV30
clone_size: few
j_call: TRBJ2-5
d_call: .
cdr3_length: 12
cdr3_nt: TGTGCCTGGAGGACGGCGCTAATGACCCAGTACTTC
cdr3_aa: CAWRTALMTQYF

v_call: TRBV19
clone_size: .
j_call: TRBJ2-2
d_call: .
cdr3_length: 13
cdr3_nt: TGTGCCAGTAGCCAGTCGAAGACCGGGGAGCTGTTTTTT
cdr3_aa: CASSQSKTGELFF

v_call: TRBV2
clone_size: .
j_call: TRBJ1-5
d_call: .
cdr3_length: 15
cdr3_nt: TGTGCCAGCAGCGCGGGACAAGAAGCCAATCAGCCCCAGCATTTT
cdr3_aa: CASSAGQEANQPQHF

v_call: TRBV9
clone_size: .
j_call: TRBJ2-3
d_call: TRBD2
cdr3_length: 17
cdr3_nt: TGTGCCAGCAGCGTAGGACGTGGCGGGAGGGCCACAGATACGCAGTATTTT
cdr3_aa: CASSVGRGGRATDTQYF

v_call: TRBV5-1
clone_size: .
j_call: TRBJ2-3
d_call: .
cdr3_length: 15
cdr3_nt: TGCGCCAGCAGCTTCGGCGCGGAGCGTACAGATACGCAGTATTTT
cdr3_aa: CASSFGAERTDTQYF